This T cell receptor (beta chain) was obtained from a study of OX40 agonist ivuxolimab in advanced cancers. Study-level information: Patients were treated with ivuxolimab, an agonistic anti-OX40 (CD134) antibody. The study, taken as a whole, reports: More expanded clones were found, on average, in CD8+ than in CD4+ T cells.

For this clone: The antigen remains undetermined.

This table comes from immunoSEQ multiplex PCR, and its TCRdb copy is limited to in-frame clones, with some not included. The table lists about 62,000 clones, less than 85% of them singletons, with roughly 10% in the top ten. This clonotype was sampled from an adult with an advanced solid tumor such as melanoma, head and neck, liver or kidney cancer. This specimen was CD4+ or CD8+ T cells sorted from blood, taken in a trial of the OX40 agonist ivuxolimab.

The CDR3 region is CASSSETGNTF. Here the CDR3 DNA reads TGTGCCAGCAGTTCTGAGACAGGGAACACCTTC. The V gene is TRBV28, the J gene TRBJ1-2, with 7 bases matching TRBD1. J gave up 12 bases and V 4 bases, and 5 bases lay outside the gene matches. This CDR3 spans 11 amino acids. Per germline, CDR1 MDHEN and CDR2 SYDVKM.